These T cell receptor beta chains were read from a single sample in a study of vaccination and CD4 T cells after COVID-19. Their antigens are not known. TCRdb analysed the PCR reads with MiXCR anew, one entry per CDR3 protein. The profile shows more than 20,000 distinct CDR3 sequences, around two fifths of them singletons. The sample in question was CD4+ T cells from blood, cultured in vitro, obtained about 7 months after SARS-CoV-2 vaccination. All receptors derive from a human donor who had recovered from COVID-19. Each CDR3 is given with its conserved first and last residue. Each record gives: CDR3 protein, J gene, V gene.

CASSYSGGYNQPQHF	TRBJ1-5	TRBV6-2/TRBV6-3
CASSRHHEQFF	TRBJ2-1	TRBV28
CASSDTGTGYYGYTF	TRBJ1-2	TRBV6-2/TRBV6-3
CASSLGTGRGETQYF	TRBJ2-5	TRBV7-7
CATSTDITEAFF	TRBJ1-1	TRBV15
CASSSWTGASEQYF	TRBJ2-7	TRBV27
CASRQSLSGPQHF	TRBJ1-5	TRBV6-1
CASPGQETQYF	TRBJ2-5	TRBV2
CASIEGDRGIYEQYF	TRBJ2-7	TRBV27
CSAPPTSGREQFF	TRBJ2-1	TRBV20-1
CASSPRYEQYF	TRBJ2-7	TRBV7-2
CASSLAGVNYGYTF	TRBJ1-2	TRBV11-2
CSAGPANVLTF	TRBJ2-6	TRBV20-1
CASSQSGKYNEQFF	TRBJ2-1	TRBV7-3
CATSEGAIRTEAFF	TRBJ1-1	TRBV15
CASSLGRGRQETQYF	TRBJ2-5	TRBV7-2
CASSLFSGTRSAREQFF	TRBJ2-1	TRBV7-2
CASTPGPILWLGEQYF	TRBJ2-7	TRBV21-1
CASSLASGWDSPLHF	TRBJ1-6	TRBV5-6
CSARGQRSGANVLTF	TRBJ2-6	TRBV20-1
CASSLMGPAQYF	TRBJ2-3	TRBV7-9
CASSPDEQYF	TRBJ2-7	TRBV18
CAIRSGNYEQYF	TRBJ2-7	TRBV10-3
CASRRAREGFSNQPQHF	TRBJ1-5	TRBV6-1
CASSAGGGVQPQHF	TRBJ1-5	TRBV7-8
CASSDGAQGDYGYTF	TRBJ1-2	TRBV6-1
CASSRPGLAGNTYEQYF	TRBJ2-7	TRBV5-4
CASSPNRDSGQYF	TRBJ2-7	TRBV18
CASTEGPGYQETQCF	TRBJ2-5	TRBV7-2
CASSGLKGWAFF	TRBJ1-1	TRBV7-9
CASSWTSGIETQYF	TRBJ2-5	TRBV27
CASSLKAAQYF	TRBJ2-7	TRBV11-2
CASRRGPDYEQYF	TRBJ2-7	TRBV6-2/TRBV6-3
CASSPPWGQQAGQETQYF	TRBJ2-5	TRBV18
CASSLGLAGVGGQETQYF	TRBJ2-5	TRBV7-3
CASSEAEENYGYTF	TRBJ1-2	TRBV27
CASSADNLSYEQYF	TRBJ2-7	TRBV6-1
CASSTRGQGSNQPQHF	TRBJ1-5	TRBV19
CASSPRGGGLYGYTF	TRBJ1-2	TRBV28
CASSLSRSDNEQFF	TRBJ2-1	TRBV7-8
CASRRTGGTEAFF	TRBJ1-1	TRBV6-4
CATSKMGGGAEGETQYF	TRBJ2-5	TRBV15
CASRGPGETQYF	TRBJ2-5	TRBV6-1
CASSTSGSNEQYF	TRBJ2-7	TRBV19
CASSYEHQPQHF	TRBJ1-5	TRBV12-1
CASSEQPGGDSPLHF	TRBJ1-6	TRBV6-1
CSARDWGGLRDEQYF	TRBJ2-7	TRBV20-1
CAITERQGGELFF	TRBJ2-2	TRBV10-3
CASSLKREVNEQFF	TRBJ2-1	TRBV5-1
CASSYSRMASDYEQYF	TRBJ2-7	TRBV6-2/TRBV6-3
CSARDPTSGRDEQFF	TRBJ2-1	TRBV20-1
CASSFFSGTSGYNEQFF	TRBJ2-1	TRBV5-8
CSGTSARGSMTETQYF	TRBJ2-5	TRBV20-1
CSAQLSSYEQYF	TRBJ2-7	TRBV20-1